This T cell receptor beta chain was identified during a study of shared clonotypes between healthy human individuals. This clone occurred a few times. A deep-level run was used for the assay. Measured with immunoSEQ multiplex PCR; TCRdb has only the in-frame clones, and not every one. The table lists more than 900,000 clones, approximately 80% of them singletons. The CDR3 covers 15 residues. Germline trimming cut 0 bases from V and 6 bases from J; bases unmatched to any gene: 3. Germline V gene sequence: CDR1 MGHDK, CDR2 SYGVNS. This receptor was obtained from a man between 18 and 29 years old in good health. Some clones in this sample may be carry-over from other donors' samples. What was sequenced was memory CD4+ T cells from PBMCs. Subset described: CD45RA-negative fraction. The chain couples TRBV25-1 to TRBJ2-1; 9 nucleotides agree with TRBD1. In DNA, the CDR3 is TGTGCCAGCAGTGAATATAGGGGACAGGGCAATGAGCAGTTCTTC. The encoded protein is CASSEYRGQGNEQFF.